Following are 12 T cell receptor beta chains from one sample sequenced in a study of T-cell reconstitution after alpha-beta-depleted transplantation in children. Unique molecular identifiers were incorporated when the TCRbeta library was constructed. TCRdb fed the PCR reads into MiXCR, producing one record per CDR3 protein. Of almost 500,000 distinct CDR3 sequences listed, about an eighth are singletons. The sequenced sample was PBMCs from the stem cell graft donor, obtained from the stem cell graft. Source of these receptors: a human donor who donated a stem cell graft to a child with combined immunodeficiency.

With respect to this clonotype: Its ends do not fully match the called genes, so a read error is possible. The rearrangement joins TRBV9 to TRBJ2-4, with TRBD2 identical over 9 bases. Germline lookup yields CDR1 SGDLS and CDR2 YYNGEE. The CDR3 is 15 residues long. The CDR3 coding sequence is TGTGCCAGCAGCGTAGAGGGACTAGCCAAAAACATTCAGCACTTC. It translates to CASSVEGLAKNIQHF.

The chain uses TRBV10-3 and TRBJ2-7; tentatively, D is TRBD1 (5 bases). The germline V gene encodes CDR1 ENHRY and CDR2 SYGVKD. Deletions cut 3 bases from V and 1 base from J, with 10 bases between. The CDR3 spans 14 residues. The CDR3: CAISDPGNSYEQYF. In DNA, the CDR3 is TGTGCCATCAGTGATCCAGGGAATTCCTACGAGCAGTACTTC.

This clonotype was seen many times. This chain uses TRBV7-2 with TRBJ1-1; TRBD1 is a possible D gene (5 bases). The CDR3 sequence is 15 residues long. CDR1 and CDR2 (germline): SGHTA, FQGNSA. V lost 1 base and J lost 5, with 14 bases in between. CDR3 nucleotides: TGTGCCAGCAGCTTAGGAGGGGCCCTAGGGACTGAAGCTTTCTTT. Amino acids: CASSLGGALGTEAFF.

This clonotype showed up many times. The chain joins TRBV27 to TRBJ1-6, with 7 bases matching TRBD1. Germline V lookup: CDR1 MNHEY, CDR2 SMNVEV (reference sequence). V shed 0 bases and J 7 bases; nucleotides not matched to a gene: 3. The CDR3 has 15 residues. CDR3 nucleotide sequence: TGTGCCAGCAGTTTATCGACAGGGCAGAATTCACCCCTCCACTTT. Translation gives CASSLSTGQNSPLHF.

CDR3 in amino acids: CSARRGASNQPQHF. The CDR3 DNA reads as TGCAGTGCTAGACGGGGGGCCAGCAATCAGCCCCAGCATTTT. This chain links TRBV20-1 with TRBJ1-5, with D possibly being TRBD1 (6 bases). This CDR3 is 14 amino acids long. Trimming left V 2 bases short and J 1 base short, with 9 bases between. Germline CDR1 DFQATT, CDR2 SNEGSKA (reference sequence).

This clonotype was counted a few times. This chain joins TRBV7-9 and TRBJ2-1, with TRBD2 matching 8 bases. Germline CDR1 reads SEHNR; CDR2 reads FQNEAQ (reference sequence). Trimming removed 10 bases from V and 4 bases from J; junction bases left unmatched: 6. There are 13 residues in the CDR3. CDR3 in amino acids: CATPGGVYNEQFF. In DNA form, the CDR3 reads TGTGCCACCCCCGGGGGGGTTTACAATGAGCAGTTCTTC.

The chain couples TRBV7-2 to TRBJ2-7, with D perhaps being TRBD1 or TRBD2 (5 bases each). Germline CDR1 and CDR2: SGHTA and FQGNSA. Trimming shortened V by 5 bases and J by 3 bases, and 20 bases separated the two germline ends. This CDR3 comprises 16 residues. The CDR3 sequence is CASSPGRGVPLYEQYF. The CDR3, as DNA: TGTGCCAGCAGCCCCGGCCGAGGGGTCCCCCTCTACGAGCAGTACTTC. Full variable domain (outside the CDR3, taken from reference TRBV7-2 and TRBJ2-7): GAGVSQSPSNKVTEKGKDVELRCDPISGHTALYWYRQSLGQGLEFLIYFQGNSAPDKSGLPSDRFSAERTGGSVSTLTIQRTQQEDSAVYLCASSPGRGVPLYEQYFGPGTRLTVT.

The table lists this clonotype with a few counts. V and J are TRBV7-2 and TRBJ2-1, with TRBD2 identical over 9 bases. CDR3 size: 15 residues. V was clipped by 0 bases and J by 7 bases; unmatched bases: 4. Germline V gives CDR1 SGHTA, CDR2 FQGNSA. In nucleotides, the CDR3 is TGTGCCAGCAGCTTAGCGGTAGCGGGAGATAATGAGCAGTTCTTC. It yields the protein CASSLAVAGDNEQFF.

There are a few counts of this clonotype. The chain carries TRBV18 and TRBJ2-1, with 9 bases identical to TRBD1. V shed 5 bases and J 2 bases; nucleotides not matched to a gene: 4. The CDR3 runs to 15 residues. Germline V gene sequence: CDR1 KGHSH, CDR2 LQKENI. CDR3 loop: CASSNTGGAYNEQFF. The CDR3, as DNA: TGTGCCAGCTCAAATACAGGGGGCGCCTACAATGAGCAGTTCTTC.

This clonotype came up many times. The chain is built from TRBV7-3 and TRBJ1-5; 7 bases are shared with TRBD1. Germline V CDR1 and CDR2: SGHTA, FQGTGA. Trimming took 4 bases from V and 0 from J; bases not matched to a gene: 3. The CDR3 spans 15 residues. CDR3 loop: CASSSTGDSNQPQHF. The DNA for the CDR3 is TGTGCCAGCAGCTCTACAGGGGATAGCAATCAGCCCCAGCATTTT.

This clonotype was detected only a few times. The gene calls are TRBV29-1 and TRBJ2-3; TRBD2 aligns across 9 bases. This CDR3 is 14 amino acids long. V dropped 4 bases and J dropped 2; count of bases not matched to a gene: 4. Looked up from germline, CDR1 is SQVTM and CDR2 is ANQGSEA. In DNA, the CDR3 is TGCAGCGTTGTGACTAGCGGATTCACAGATACGCAGTATTTT. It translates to CSVVTSGFTDTQYF.

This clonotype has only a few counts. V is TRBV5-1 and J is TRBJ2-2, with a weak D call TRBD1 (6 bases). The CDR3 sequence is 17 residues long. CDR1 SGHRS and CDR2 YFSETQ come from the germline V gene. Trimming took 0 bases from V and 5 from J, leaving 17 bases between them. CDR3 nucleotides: TGCGCCAGCAGCTTGGCCCAACAGGGTAGCGCGACCGGGGAGCTGTTTTTT. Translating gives CASSLAQQGSATGELFF.